The entry below gives a single T cell receptor beta chain sequence along with its context. Its antigen remains unknown. This entry comes from a study of identical twins. Study results and limitations: Out-of-frame sharing of TCR alpha in monozygotic twins was underestimated by models.

TCRdb passed the 5' RACE reads through MiXCR, listing each CDR3 protein once. The data show 200,000 to 250,000 distinct CDR3 sequences, 5.5% to 7% seen once. Germline CDR1 reads MGHRA; CDR2 reads YSYEKL. The trim removed 0 bases at V and 5 bases at J, leaving 3 bases unmatched. The CDR3 covers 15 residues. These data also featured in a second study, about yellow fever vaccine responses in identical twins. That investigation notes: Reports say the vaccine T cell response in twins looked partly convergent and partly personalized.

This chain links TRBV4-1 with TRBJ1-4; TRBD1 matches 7 bases. Material: memory (CD45RO+) T cells sorted from blood. The origin of this receptor is a young woman in good health. The CDR3 reads CASSQDGRGNEKLFF. For the CDR3, the DNA is TGCGCCAGCAGCCAAGATGGCAGGGGGAATGAAAAACTGTTTTTT.